The sample holds many counts of the clone carrying this TCR beta chain. What it binds is not known. The data originate from a study of T-cell reconstitution after alpha-beta-depleted transplantation in children. Study outcomes and limitations: One year post-transplant, T-cell counts and diversity were largely derived from T cells produced anew. Approximately two months post-transplant, alpha-beta T cells reportedly originated from several hundred expanded graft clones. There were some patients whose high TCRbeta diversity at day 60 came from surviving recipient T cells and thymic progenitors.

Unique molecular identifiers were incorporated when the TCRbeta library was constructed. TCRdb re-analysed the PCR reads in MiXCR, keeping a single row per CDR3 protein. The sample holds about 260,000 distinct CDR3 sequences; less than 9% are singletons and the top ten take under 8%. J gave up 2 bases and V 0 bases, and 4 bases lay outside the gene matches. Germline V CDR1 and CDR2: SQVTM, ANQGSEA. There are 16 residues in the CDR3. This specimen consisted of PBMCs, mostly from graft donor cells, obtained 180 days after TCRalphabeta/CD19-depleted stem cell transplant. The chain links TRBV29-1 to TRBJ2-2; 9 bases match TRBD2. The sequence was obtained from a male patient younger than 18 who had a stem cell transplant for acute lymphoblastic leukemia, so the T cells may come from the graft donor. The CDR3 DNA reads as TGCAGCGTTGAAGATCGGGGACTAGCTAACACCGGGGAGCTGTTTTTT. Translating gives CSVEDRGLANTGELFF.